This entry describes one T cell receptor (beta chain). The antigen is not known. A 5'RACE template switching approach incorporating UMIs was used to make TCR beta cDNA. TCRdb reanalyzed the 5' RACE reads and collapses them to one entry per CDR3 protein, without DNA. The sample has more than 400,000 distinct CDR3 sequences; the top ten hold roughly 8%. The sample originates from a study of T cells expressing NK-cell markers. In the study overall: The study drew TCR beta repertoires from sorted CD3+CD56+NKG2C+, CD3+CD56+NKG2C- and CD3+CD56-NKG2C+ T cells. Most of the eight sequenced donors were classified as HCMV-seropositive, and one was classified as seronegative. General study points: As a fraction of CD8+ T cells, dominant NKG2C+ clonotypes reached about 1.0-8% in six donors.

From germline, CDR1 is DFQATT and CDR2 SNEGSKA (reference sequence). CDR3 length: 14 residues. This sequence was found in a woman aged 18 to 75 in good health. V is TRBV20-1 and J is TRBJ2-3; TCRdb returns TRBD1, unconfirmable since there is no DNA. Sequenced: blood T cells: a sorted CD56 or NKG2C T cell subset, CD4+ or CD8+ T cells, or bulk PBMC T cells (not recorded which). The CDR3 spells CSAIDRGHTDTQYF.